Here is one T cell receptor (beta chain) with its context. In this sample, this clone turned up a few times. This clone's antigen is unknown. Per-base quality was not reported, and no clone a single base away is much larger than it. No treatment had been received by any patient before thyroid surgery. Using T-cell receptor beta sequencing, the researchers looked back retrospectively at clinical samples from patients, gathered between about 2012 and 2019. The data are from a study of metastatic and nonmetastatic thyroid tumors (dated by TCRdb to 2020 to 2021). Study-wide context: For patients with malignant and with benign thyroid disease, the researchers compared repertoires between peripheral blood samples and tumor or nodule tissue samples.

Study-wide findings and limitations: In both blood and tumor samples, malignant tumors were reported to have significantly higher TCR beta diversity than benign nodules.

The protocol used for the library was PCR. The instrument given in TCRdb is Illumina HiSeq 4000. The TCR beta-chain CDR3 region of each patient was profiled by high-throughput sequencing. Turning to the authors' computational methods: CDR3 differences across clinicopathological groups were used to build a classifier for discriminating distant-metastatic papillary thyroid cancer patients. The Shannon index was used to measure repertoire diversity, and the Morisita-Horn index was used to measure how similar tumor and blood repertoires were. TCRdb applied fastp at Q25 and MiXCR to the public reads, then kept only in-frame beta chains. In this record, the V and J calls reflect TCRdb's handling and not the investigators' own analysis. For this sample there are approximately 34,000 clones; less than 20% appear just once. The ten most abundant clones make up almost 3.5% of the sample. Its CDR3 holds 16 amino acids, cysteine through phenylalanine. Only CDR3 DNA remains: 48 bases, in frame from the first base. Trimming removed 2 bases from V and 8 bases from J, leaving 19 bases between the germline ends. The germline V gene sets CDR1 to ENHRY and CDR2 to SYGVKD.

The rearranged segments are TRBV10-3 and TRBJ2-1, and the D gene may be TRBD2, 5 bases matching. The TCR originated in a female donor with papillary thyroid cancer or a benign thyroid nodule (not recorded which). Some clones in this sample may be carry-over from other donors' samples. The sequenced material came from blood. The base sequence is TGTGCCATCAGTGAGCCACTACCGGGATGGCCCCATGAGCAGTTCTTC. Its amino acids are CAISEPLPGWPHEQFF.